This T cell receptor beta chain was obtained from a study of T cells in Graves' hyperthyroidism and ophthalmopathy. Study results and caveats: Most thyroid-expanded clonotypes above 0.001 were also found in blood. Separation of ophthalmopathy from stable hyperthyroidism was achieved by a 13 V-J model.

Uncontrolled infection, other autoimmune disease, pregnancy or lactation barred patients from enrollment. Clinicians diagnosed patients from clinical symptoms, serum thyroxine and TRAb, thyroid ultrasound and orbital computed tomography. With regard to this clonotype: Its antigen is not known.

Amplified TCR beta CDR3 regions derived from RNA transcripts. In the first-round RT-PCR of the TCR CDR3, the HTBI primer set was used. TCRdb called the multiplex PCR reads again in MiXCR, with one record for every CDR3 protein. The profile shows 500,000 to 800,000 distinct CDR3 sequences, about 45% of them singletons. This CDR3 is 14 amino acids long. CDR1 is ENHRY and CDR2 is SYGVKD in the germline V gene. V was clipped by 4 bases and J by 5 bases, with 14 bases between them. The rearrangement links TRBV10-3 to TRBJ2-5, with D possibly TRBD2 on 6 matching bases. The specimen sequenced was peripheral blood or thyroid tissue (not recorded which). The sequence was collected from an adult man with Graves' disease, either hyperthyroidism or ophthalmopathy (not recorded which). CDR3 sequence (DNA): TGTGCCATCAGTGCAGACGACGGAGGGGAGACCCAGTACTTC. It translates to CAISADDGGETQYF.